Each of the 23 T cell receptor beta chains below was sequenced from the same sample in a study of blood T cells in healthy people across ages. It was with a sample-barcoded 5' primer and a J-beta primer mix that a second PCR of about 6 to 12 cycles was run. TCRdb processed the 5' RACE reads anew with MiXCR; each CDR3 protein has one entry. The sample shows under 800,000 distinct CDR3 sequences, 20% to 25% of them seen only once. Sequencing was performed on blood. The receptors come from a man in his 70s in good health.

The chain is built from TRBV6-2 or TRBV6-3 and TRBJ2-4, with D perhaps matching TRBD1 (6 bases). Germline V lookup: CDR1 MNHEY, CDR2 SVGEGT. This CDR3 spans 15 amino acids. Trimming cost V 6 bases and J 3 bases, with 15 bases left between them. Written as DNA, the CDR3 is TGTGCCAGCAGCCGGGACAACCCTCTCAAAAACATTCAGTACTTC. Translation gives CASSRDNPLKNIQYF.

The rearrangement links TRBV20-1 to TRBJ2-5; maybe TRBD2 (6 bases). The last part of the DNA fits TRBJ2-7 better; the J call may be wrong. CDR3 length: 14 amino acids. In germline, CDR1 is DFQATT, CDR2 SNEGSKA (reference sequence). The CDR3 coding sequence is TGCAGTGCTAGGGCAGCGGAGGGGACCTACGAGCAGTACTTC. It encodes CSARAAEGTYEQYF.

This clonotype was detected only a few times. The gene calls are TRBV12-3 or TRBV12-4 and TRBJ2-7, with 7 bases that match TRBD1. V lost 0 bases to trimming and J lost 3 bases; unmatched junction nucleotides: 11. The CDR3 loop spans 17 amino acids. The CDR3 reads CASSLATGIQGSYEQYF. The CDR3 nucleotides are TGTGCCAGCAGTTTAGCGACAGGGATCCAAGGTAGCTACGAGCAGTACTTC.

This clonotype was recorded at least ten times. The chain recombines TRBV18 with TRBJ2-5, with D possibly matching TRBD1 (6 bases). Deletions cut 8 bases from V and 5 bases from J, with 15 bases between. Per germline, CDR1 KGHSH and CDR2 LQKENI. This CDR3 region has 13 residues. In DNA, the CDR3 is TGTGCCAGCAGCCCCAGGGGTGGTGAGACCCAGTACTTC. This encodes CASSPRGGETQYF.

This clonotype was counted once. The junction departs from germline at one end; a sequencing error may be responsible. V usage is TRBV7-6 and J usage is TRBJ2-5; 8 nucleotides match TRBD2. The J call could be wrong; TRBJ2-1 is a better fit for the DNA end. In germline, CDR1 is SGHVS, CDR2 FNYEAQ. The CDR3 extends over 20 amino acids. The CDR3 spells CAGSNHSPAGAQISYNEQFF. DNA for the CDR3: TGTGCCGGCAGCAATCACAGCCCAGCGGGAGCACAAATCTCCTACAATGAGCAGTTCTTC.

This clonotype turned up a few times. The genes are TRBV2 and TRBJ1-4; D call uncertain. Germline V gene sequence: CDR1 SNHLY, CDR2 FYNNEI. This CDR3 spans 12 amino acids. V was shortened by 7 bases and J by 7 bases, with 10 bases between the two germline ends. The CDR3 nucleotides read TGTGCCAGCAAGGCCAGCCCTGAAAAACTGTTTTTT. Protein product: CASKASPEKLFF.

This clonotype was found many times. In DNA form, the CDR3 reads TGTGCCAGCAGCTCCGGAGATGTGTACCAAGAGACCCAGTACTTC. Protein: CASSSGDVYQETQYF. This chain uses TRBV7-2 with TRBJ2-5; D unresolved. V lost 4 bases to trimming and J lost 0 bases, with 12 bases between them. The CDR3 runs to 15 residues. Germline V gives CDR1 SGHTA, CDR2 FQGNSA.

This chain joins TRBV7-2 and TRBJ2-7; no firm D call. V gave up 1 base and J gave up 0 bases, with 4 bases separating them. Germline-derived CDR1 and CDR2 are SGHTA and FQGNSA. This CDR3 region has 13 residues. In DNA form, the CDR3 reads TGTGCCAGCAGCTTAGACCCCTCCTACGAGCAGTACTTC. It codes for CASSLDPSYEQYF.

The V gene is TRBV3-1, the J gene TRBJ2-4; 10 bases agree with TRBD2. CDR3 size: 15 residues. Trimming cost V 3 bases and J 3 bases; bases outside gene matches: 2. Germline assignment: CDR1 LGHDT and CDR2 YNNKEL (reference sequence). Here the CDR3 DNA reads TGTGCCAGCAGCCAGCTAGCGGGAGACAAAAACATTCAGTACTTC. Protein: CASSQLAGDKNIQYF.

The J gene is TRBJ1-3, the V gene TRBV10-3; 12 positions match TRBD1. CDR3 size: 16 residues. Looked up from germline, CDR1 is ENHRY and CDR2 is SYGVKD. Trimming at V came to 5 bases and at J to 3 bases, leaving 5 bases not matched to a gene. CDR3 loop: CAISLGQGADGNTIYF. CDR3 in DNA: TGTGCCATCAGTCTGGGACAGGGGGCGGATGGAAACACCATATATTTT.

V usage is TRBV7-9 and J usage is TRBJ2-5; the match to TRBD1 covers 7 bases. Germline-derived CDR1 and CDR2 are SEHNR and FQNEAQ (reference sequence). CDR3 length: 16 residues. V shed 0 bases and J 5 bases; nucleotides not matched to a gene: 9. CDR3 sequence (DNA): TGTGCCAGCAGCTTAGCCGGTACAGGGGCAAGGGAGACCCAGTACTTC. Protein: CASSLAGTGARETQYF. The variable domain in full, completed from reference TRBV7-9 and TRBJ2-5, reads DTGVSQNPRHKITKRGQNVTFRCDPISEHNRLYWYRQTLGQGPEFLTYFQNEAQLEKSRLLSDRFSAERPKGSFSTLEIQRTEQGDSAMYLCASSLAGTGARETQYFGPGTRLLVL.

V and J are TRBV12-3 or TRBV12-4 and TRBJ1-2, with D possibly being TRBD1 (6 bases). V was clipped by 8 bases and J by 0 bases, with 13 bases between them. The CDR3 length is 14 residues. Here the CDR3 reads CASHRGTTNYGYTF. Written as DNA, the CDR3 is TGTGCCAGCCACCGGGGGACAACTAACTATGGCTACACCTTC.

This sequence joins TRBV12-3 or TRBV12-4 and TRBJ2-7; 8 bases line up with TRBD2. The V and J ends lost 5 bases and 7 bases, in that order; junction bases with no gene match: 10. The CDR3 length is 14 residues. CDR3 bases: TGTGCCAGCAGTGCGACCGGGACTAGTGTAGAGCAGTACTTC. Its translation is CASSATGTSVEQYF.

The chain couples TRBV18 to TRBJ2-7, with D possibly matching TRBD2 (5 bases). CDR1 is KGHSH, CDR2 LQKENI, per germline. This CDR3 comprises 14 residues. Trimming cost V 4 bases and J 5 bases, with 15 bases left between them. CDR3 sequence (DNA): TGTGCCAGCTCACGGCAGGACTTCGGCGACGAGCAGTACTTC. This gives the protein CASSRQDFGDEQYF.

This rearrangement joins TRBV20-1 to TRBJ2-2; 7 bases are shared with TRBD2. This CDR3 spans 13 amino acids. Unmatched junction bases numbered 7, after V lost 5 bases and J lost 7 bases. Germline loops: CDR1 DFQATT, CDR2 SNEGSKA (reference sequence). The CDR3 loop reads CSAPRLASGELFF. In DNA form, the CDR3 reads TGCAGTGCTCCGAGACTAGCAAGCGGGGAGCTGTTTTTT.

This clonotype has a handful of counts. An end of the junction differs from the germline gene, which may be a read error. This chain uses TRBV7-7 with TRBJ2-1; unclear D gene. The CDR3 is 13 amino acids. CDR1 is SSHAT and CDR2 is FNYEAQ in the germline V gene (reference sequence). The CDR3 here is CASSNQPANEQFF. The CDR3 coding sequence is TGTGCTAGCAGCAACCAGCCGGCGAATGAGCAGTTCTTC.

CDR3 bases: TGTGCCAGCAGTTTTGCTAGCGGGAGAGGACAAGAGACCCAGTACTTC. It is translated as CASSFASGRGQETQYF. The chain has TRBV27 and TRBJ2-5; 10 bases are shared with TRBD2. Germline assignment: CDR1 MNHEY and CDR2 SMNVEV (reference sequence). The trim removed 3 bases at V and 2 bases at J, leaving 6 bases unmatched. The CDR3 extends over 16 amino acids.

This clonotype has just a few counts. The rearrangement uses TRBV3-1 and TRBJ2-5, with D uncertain. Germline CDR1 is LGHDT and CDR2 is YNNKEL (reference sequence). The CDR3 runs 14 residues. Trimming cost V 1 base and J 3 bases, with 9 bases left between them. Written as DNA, the CDR3 is TGTGCCAGCAGCCAAGGGGTCGGAAAAGAGACCCAGTACTTC. The encoded protein is CASSQGVGKETQYF.

The rearrangement links TRBV21-1 to TRBJ2-7. TRBV21-1 is a pseudogene locus. This CDR3 contains 16 residues. The CDR3 region is CARNIVILRSRGEQYF. CDR3 sequence (DNA): TGTGCCAGAAATATTGTGATTCTTCGGTCTCGTGGGGAGCAGTACTTC.

CDR3 DNA: TGTGCCAGCAGCACCGATCTAGCGGGAGTCTACGAGCAGTACTTC. Its protein product is CASSTDLAGVYEQYF. The chain recombines TRBV5-5 with TRBJ2-7; 10 nucleotides align to TRBD2. J was trimmed by 3 bases and V by 4 bases; bases with no gene match: 7. Germline CDR1 reads SGHKS; CDR2 reads YYEKEE (reference sequence). The CDR3 has 15 amino acids.

The chain is built from TRBV28 and TRBJ2-7; D uncertain. CDR1 is MDHEN and CDR2 is SYDVKM in the germline V gene. This CDR3 region has 13 residues. V lost 5 bases, J lost 4 bases, and 12 bases lay in between. The CDR3 sequence is CASSAHLRYEQYF. As DNA, the CDR3 is TGTGCCAGCAGTGCTCACCTGAGGTACGAGCAGTACTTC.

This clonotype was recorded a few times. The J gene is TRBJ2-1, the V gene TRBV3-1, with no clear D. The CDR3 runs to 14 residues. Germline V lookup: CDR1 LGHDT, CDR2 YNNKEL (reference sequence). Trimming took 4 bases from V and 3 from J, leaving 10 bases between them. This chain's CDR3 is CASSPNRGYNEQFF. CDR3 bases: TGTGCCAGCAGCCCCAATCGCGGCTACAATGAGCAGTTCTTC.

The J gene is TRBJ1-1, the V gene TRBV18; D call uncertain. Germline V lookup: CDR1 KGHSH, CDR2 LQKENI. CDR3 length equals 17 residues. V lost 3 bases and J lost 4, with 21 bases in between. CDR3 sequence reads: CASSPGRIGGIGTEAFF. The CDR3 region has the DNA TGTGCCAGCTCACCGGGCAGGATCGGAGGGATCGGCACTGAAGCTTTCTTT.